The TCR beta chain under discussion was sequenced for a study of T-cell memory formation after mild COVID-19. This clonotype occurred a few times. This CDR3 spans 18 amino acids. The germline V and J ends were trimmed by 3 bases and 0 bases, with 21 bases remaining between them. Per the germline V gene, CDR1 is SGDLS and CDR2 is YYNGEE. Sample barcodes and UMIs were carried by the TCR alpha and TCR beta cDNA libraries that 5'RACE generated with constant-segment primers. MiXCR, run by TCRdb on the 5' RACE reads, gives a single entry per CDR3 protein. Of 350,000 to 550,000 distinct CDR3 sequences listed, 18% are singletons.

The chain combines TRBV9 with TRBJ1-2; D remains ambiguous. The source is a man in his late teens or twenties who had mild COVID-19 (a few samples of this study predate the infection). Cell type and time point are not known. The sequencing input was PBMCs or a T cell subset sorted from them (not recorded which). The DNA of the CDR3 is TGTGCCAGCAGCGGGGAGTTCGGGCGGAGTTGGACTAACTATGGCTACACCTTC. It specifies CASSGEFGRSWTNYGYTF.